Reported below is one T cell receptor beta chain. Using immunoSEQ multiplex PCR, the repertoire was profiled, and TCRdb retains in-frame clones only, with some absent. The repertoire has approximately 89,000 clones, 70% to 90% of them found once; the top ten carry roughly 12%. This sample was included in a study of blood T cell repertoires in COVID-19. The wider study: Acute and convalescent COVID-19 samples came from the United States, Italy and Spain. T cells, B-cell-depleted T cells, or PBMCs supplied cDNA or gDNA.

The ends lost 5 bases at V and 2 bases at J; junction bases unmatched: 2. Germline CDR1 SGHVS, CDR2 FQNEAQ. This CDR3 has 14 residues. J is TRBJ2-3 and V is TRBV7-8; TRBD1 matches at 9 bases. The sequenced sample was peripheral blood. This clonotype was obtained from a woman in her seventies with active or convalescent COVID-19. This CDR3 is CASSRDRDTDTQYF. CDR3 coding DNA: TGTGCCAGCAGCCGGGACAGGGACACAGATACGCAGTATTTT.